This T cell receptor (beta chain) was observed in a study of T cell changes during pregnancy in multiple sclerosis. CDR1 and CDR2 from the germline V gene are MNHEY and SVGAGI. V lost 8 bases and J 4 bases, leaving 10 bases between the germline ends. The CDR3 is 12 residues long. Libraries were prepared by immunoSEQ multiplex PCR; TCRdb keeps only in-frame clonotypes and omits some of them. Found here are roughly 69,000 clones, 90% to 95% of them singletons; the top ten hold just under 0.3%. This specimen was CD4+ T cells from peripheral blood mononuclear cells, taken in the third trimester of pregnancy. The sequence was obtained from a female donor in good health, enrolled as a control in a pregnancy study. The rearrangement uses TRBV6-5 and TRBJ2-3; a possible D gene is TRBD1 (5 bases). CDR3 in DNA: TGTGCCAGCGGAAGGGGTGCAGATACGCAGTATTTT. This translates into CASGRGADTQYF.